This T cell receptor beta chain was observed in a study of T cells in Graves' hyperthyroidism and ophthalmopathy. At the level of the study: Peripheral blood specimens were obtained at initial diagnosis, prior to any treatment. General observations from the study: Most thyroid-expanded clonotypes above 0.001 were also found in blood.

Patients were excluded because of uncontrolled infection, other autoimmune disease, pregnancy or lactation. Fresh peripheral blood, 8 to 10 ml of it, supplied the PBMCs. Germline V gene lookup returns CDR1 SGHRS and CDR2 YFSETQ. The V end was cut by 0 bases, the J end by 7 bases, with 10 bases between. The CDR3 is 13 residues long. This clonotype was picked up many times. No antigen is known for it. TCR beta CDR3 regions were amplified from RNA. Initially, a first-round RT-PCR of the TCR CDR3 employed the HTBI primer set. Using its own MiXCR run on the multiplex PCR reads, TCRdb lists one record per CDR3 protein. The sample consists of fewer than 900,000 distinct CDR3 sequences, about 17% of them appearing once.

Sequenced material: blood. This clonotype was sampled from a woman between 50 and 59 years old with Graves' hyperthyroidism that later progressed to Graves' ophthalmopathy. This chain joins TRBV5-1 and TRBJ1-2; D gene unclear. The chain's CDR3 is CASSLVWGGGYTF. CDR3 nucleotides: TGCGCCAGCAGCTTGGTGTGGGGTGGTGGCTACACCTTC.